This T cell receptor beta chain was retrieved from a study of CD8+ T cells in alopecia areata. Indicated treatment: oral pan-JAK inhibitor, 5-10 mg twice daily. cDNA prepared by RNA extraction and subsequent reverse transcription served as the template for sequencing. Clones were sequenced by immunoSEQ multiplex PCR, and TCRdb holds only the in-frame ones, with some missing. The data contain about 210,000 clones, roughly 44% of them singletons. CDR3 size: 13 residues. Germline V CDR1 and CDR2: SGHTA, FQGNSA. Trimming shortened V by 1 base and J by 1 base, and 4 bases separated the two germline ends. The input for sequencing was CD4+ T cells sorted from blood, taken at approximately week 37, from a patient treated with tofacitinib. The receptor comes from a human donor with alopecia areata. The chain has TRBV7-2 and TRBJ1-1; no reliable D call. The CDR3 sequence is CASSLVRNTEAFF. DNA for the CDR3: TGTGCCAGCAGCTTAGTGAGGAACACTGAAGCTTTCTTT.